This T cell receptor (beta chain) derives from a study of Ad26.COV2.S vaccination and SARS-CoV-2 variants (dated by TCRdb to the early 2020s). For the wider study: Vaccine-arm donors came from COV1001, a multicentre, randomized, double-blind, placebo-controlled phase I-IIa trial of Ad26.COV2.S in healthy adults. The TCR-sequenced set comprised about 32 samples: approximately 19 Ad26.COV2.S vaccine recipients, 5 placebo recipients and 8 SARS-CoV-2 convalescent individuals. Participants in the trial were split at random into five groups of five each, receiving low-dose or high-dose Ad26.COV2.S once or twice, or else placebo on both occasions. Ad26.COV2.S was administered intramuscularly at a dose of 5x10^10 or 1x10^11 viral particles, either as one shot or as two shots given 56 days apart. TCRbeta repertoire sequencing served as the tool for gauging how specific and how broad the SARS-CoV-2-reactive T cell receptors were following Ad26.COV2.S vaccination. Investigators remained blinded to trial group allocation during experiments and outcome assessment. General conclusions and limits of the study: Substantial breadth of spike-specific CD8+ and CD4+ T cell responses was reported after vaccination. Spike-specific TCR breadth was higher in Ad26.COV2.S recipients than in placebo recipients (P = 0.0014). The authors noted that the TCR breadth and depth analyses may have underestimated total T cell responses. Comparing responses between vaccine doses or regimens was not something the study was powered to do. Non-spike TCR breadth was comparable between vaccine and placebo recipients, consistent with the vaccine containing only spike.

TCRbeta CDR3 regions were sequenced with the immunoSEQ Assay. After extraction, genomic DNA underwent amplification by bias-controlled multiplex PCR, followed by high-throughput sequencing. The authors processed their data as follows. To quantify the absolute abundance of every unique TCRbeta CDR3 region, sequences were collapsed and filtered. Usable DNA was measured by amplifying reference genes present in all nucleated cells, and TCRbeta template counts were normalized to that usable DNA to estimate T cell fraction. Repertoire TCRs were annotated as SARS-CoV-2-specific when V gene, CDR3 amino acid sequence and J gene were exactly matched to a known reactive TCR set. The reference SARS-CoV-2 TCR set came from MIRA and was filtered for enrichment in COVID-19-positive ImmuneCODE repertoires, removing public or cross-reactive TCRs. Drawing on the MIRA antigens, annotated TCRs were analysed further at the level of specific ORF or position within ORF. Breadth was defined as annotated unique rearrangements over total unique productive rearrangements; depth was the summed frequency of those rearrangements. Group comparisons of TCR breadth used two-sided Wilcoxon rank-sum tests. In TCRdb, the immuneACCESS table is reduced to in-frame sequences with V and J assigned. These tables do not hold every clone; where another copy was compared, an unresolved V gene accounts for under half, and the others remain unexplained. V, J and clone size reflect that table, while D and trimming were determined from the DNA. Here the sample has 300,000 to 400,000 clones; about nine tenths occur a single time. The ten most abundant clones make up around 3.6% of the sample.

The sample's treatment or condition label, in plain terms: roughly 20 received Ad26.COV2.S at low or high dose, single or two shots; five or six received placebo; per-sample allocation not given. Repertoires of vaccine and placebo recipients were sequenced from samples taken on day 63 after the first injection. Cohort 1b enrolled about two dozen adults aged 18-55 years at a single site in Boston, USA, between 29 July and 7 August 2020. Ad26.COV2.S consisted of a replication-incompetent adenovirus type 26 vector by which a prefusion-stabilized SARS-CoV-2 spike protein from the original Wuhan strain was expressed. With regard to this clone: Its target antigen remains unknown. No qualities accompany the bases; no much larger clone lies one base away.

The source was peripheral blood, collected in a trial of Ad26.COV2.S vaccine versus placebo. This TCR came from a person between 18 and 65 years old who received the Ad26.COV2.S COVID-19 vaccine or a placebo.

This receptor has the CDR3 CASSQDLDTGELFF. The nucleotide sequence is TGTGCCAGCAGCCAAGATTTGGACACCGGGGAGCTGTTTTTT. The receptor chain draws on TRBV14 and TRBJ2-2; too little of a D gene remains to name it. The CDR1 and CDR2 encoded by the germline V gene are SGHDN and FVKESK. CDR3 length: 14 amino acids, cysteine to phenylalanine. Only the CDR3 region is kept as DNA, spanning 42 bases read in frame from base 1. A distance of 5 bases separates the germline ends of V and J, which lose 0 bases and 3 bases respectively.